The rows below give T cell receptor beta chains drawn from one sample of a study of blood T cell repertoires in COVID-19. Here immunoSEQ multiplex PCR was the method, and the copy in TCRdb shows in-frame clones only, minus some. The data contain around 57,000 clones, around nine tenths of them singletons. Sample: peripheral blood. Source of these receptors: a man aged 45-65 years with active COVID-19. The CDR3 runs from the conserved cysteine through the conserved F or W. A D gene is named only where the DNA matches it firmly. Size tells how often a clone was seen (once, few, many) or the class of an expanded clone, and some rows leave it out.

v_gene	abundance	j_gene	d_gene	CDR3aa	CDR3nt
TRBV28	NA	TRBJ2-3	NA	CASSFQGSPDTQYF	TGTGCCAGCAGTTTCCAGGGCAGCCCAGATACGCAGTATTTT
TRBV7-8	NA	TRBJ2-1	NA	CASSLSLGWAGPYNEQFF	TGTGCCAGCAGCTTATCTCTGGGGTGGGCGGGACCATACAATGAGCAGTTCTTC
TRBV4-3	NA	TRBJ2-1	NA	CASSQDMKGVGYNEQFF	TGCGCCAGCAGCCAAGACATGAAAGGGGTGGGTTACAATGAGCAGTTCTTC
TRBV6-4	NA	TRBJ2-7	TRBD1	CASSATGGYYEQYF	TGTGCCAGCAGCGCGACAGGGGGCTACTACGAGCAGTACTTC
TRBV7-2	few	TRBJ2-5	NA	CASTGSETQYF	TGTGCCAGCACGGGTTCGGAGACCCAGTACTTC
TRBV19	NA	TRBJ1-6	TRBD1	CASSRTGGESPLHF	TGTGCCAGTAGTAGGACAGGGGGCGAATCACCCCTCCACTTT
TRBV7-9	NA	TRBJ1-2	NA	CASSRDSGNGYTF	TGTGCCAGCAGCCGAGACAGCGGGAATGGCTACACCTTC
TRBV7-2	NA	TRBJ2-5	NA	CASSSSGPGETQYF	TGTGCCAGCAGCTCTTCTGGACCGGGGGAGACCCAGTACTTC
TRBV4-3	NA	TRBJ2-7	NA	CASSQDGWSYEQYF	TGCGCCAGCAGCCAAGACGGCTGGAGCTACGAGCAGTACTTC
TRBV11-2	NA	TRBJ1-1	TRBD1	CASSHEGTGGTEAFF	TGTGCCAGCAGCCACGAGGGTACAGGGGGGACTGAAGCTTTCTTT
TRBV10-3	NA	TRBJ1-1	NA	CAISEEGYDTEAFF	TGTGCCATCAGTGAGGAGGGTTACGACACTGAAGCTTTCTTT
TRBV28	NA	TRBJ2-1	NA	CASSHRGYEDNEQFF	TGTGCCAGCAGTCACCGGGGATACGAGGACAATGAGCAGTTCTTC
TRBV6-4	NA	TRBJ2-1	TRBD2	CASSRLAGNNEQFF	TGTGCCAGCAGCCGACTAGCGGGGAACAATGAGCAGTTCTTC
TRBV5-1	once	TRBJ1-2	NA	CASSFGGTGAGGYTF	TGCGCCAGCAGCTTCGGGGGGACTGGCGCTGGGGGCTACACCTTC
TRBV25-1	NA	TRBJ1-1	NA	CASRRQTEAFF	TGTGCCAGCAGACGGCAGACAGAAGCTTTCTTT
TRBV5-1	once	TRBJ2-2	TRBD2	CASSLLYSGGSNTGELFF	TGCGCCAGCAGCTTGCTTTATAGCGGGGGTTCCAACACCGGGGAGCTGTTTTTT
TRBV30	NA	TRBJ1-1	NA	CAWSVNRQGVGEAFF	TGTGCCTGGAGTGTAAACAGGCAGGGTGTCGGAGAAGCTTTCTTT
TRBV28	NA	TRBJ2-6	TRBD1	CASSSSSYGQGRTGANVLTF	TGTGCCAGCAGCTCCTCTTCTTACGGACAGGGACGGACTGGGGCCAACGTCCTGACTTTC
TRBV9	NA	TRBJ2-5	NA	CASSGGLSWQETQYF	TGTGCCAGCAGCGGAGGGTTGAGTTGGCAAGAGACCCAGTACTTC
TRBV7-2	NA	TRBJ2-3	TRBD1	CASSSGTGNWAQYF	TGTGCCAGCAGCTCCGGGACAGGGAATTGGGCGCAGTATTTT
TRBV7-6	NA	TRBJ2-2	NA	CASSSRNGNTGELFF	TGTGCCAGCAGTTCCAGGAACGGCAACACCGGGGAGCTGTTTTTT
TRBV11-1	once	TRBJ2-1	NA	CASSFLRGTEQFF	TGTGCCAGCAGCTTCCTACGGGGTACTGAGCAGTTCTTC
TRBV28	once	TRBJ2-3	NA	CASSSVADTDTQYF	TGTGCCAGCAGTTCCGTAGCGGACACAGATACGCAGTATTTT
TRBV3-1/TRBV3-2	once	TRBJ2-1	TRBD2	CASSQDQGRGTTGEQFF	TGTGCCAGCAGCCAAGATCAAGGGCGGGGGACCACCGGGGAGCAGTTCTTC
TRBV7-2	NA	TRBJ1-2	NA	CASSPYRYQGYTF	TGTGCCAGCAGCCCCTACAGGTATCAAGGCTACACCTTC